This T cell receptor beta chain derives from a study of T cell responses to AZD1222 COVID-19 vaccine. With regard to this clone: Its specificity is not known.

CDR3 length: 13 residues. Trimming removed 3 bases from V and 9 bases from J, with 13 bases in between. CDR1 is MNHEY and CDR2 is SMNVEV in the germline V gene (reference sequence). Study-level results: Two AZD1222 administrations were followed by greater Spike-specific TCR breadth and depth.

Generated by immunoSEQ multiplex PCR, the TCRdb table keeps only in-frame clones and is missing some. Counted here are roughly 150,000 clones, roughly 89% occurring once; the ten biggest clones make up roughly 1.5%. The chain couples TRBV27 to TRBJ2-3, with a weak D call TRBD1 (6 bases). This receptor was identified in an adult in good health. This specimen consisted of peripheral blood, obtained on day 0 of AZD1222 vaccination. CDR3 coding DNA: TGTGCCAGCAGTTTCACTGGGGGCGGCACGCAGTATTTT. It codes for CASSFTGGGTQYF.